These 10 T cell receptor beta chains share one sample of origin, sequenced in a study of beta chain features in type 1 diabetes. No antigen has been identified for these receptors. As every portion of the isolated RNA was reverse transcribed, the sequencing read expressed TCRB transcripts. The repertoire was sequenced with immunoSEQ multiplex PCR; TCRdb's copy has only in-frame clones and lacks some. This table holds under 300,000 clones, approximately 13% found once. Findings and limits, study-wide: In every one of the four CD4+ subsets, TCRB CDR3s were moderately but significantly shorter in Type 1 diabetes patients.

Sequenced: naive CD4+ T cells from blood. These receptor sequences come from a man aged 30 to 39 with type 1 diabetes.

In this sample, this clone turned up a few times. The chain carries TRBV27 and TRBJ1-5; 9 nucleotides agree with TRBD1. The CDR3 loop spans 15 amino acids. V shed 3 bases, J shed 6 bases, and the junction held 6 bases outside the gene matches. CDR1 is MNHEY and CDR2 is SMNVEV in the germline V gene (reference sequence). CDR3 bases: TGTGCCAGCAGTTTCGGACAGGGGTTCGGTCAGCCCCAGCATTTT. It specifies CASSFGQGFGQPQHF.

The chain links TRBV5-6 to TRBJ1-2; 8 positions match TRBD1. The J segment lost 8 bases and the V segment lost 4 bases, leaving 7 bases of the junction unmatched. This CDR3 is built from 13 residues. CDR1 is SGHDT, CDR2 YYEEEE, per germline. Here the CDR3 reads CASSRTGNGGYTF. The CDR3 DNA follows: TGTGCCAGCAGCCGGACAGGGAATGGCGGCTACACCTTC.

The J gene is TRBJ2-6, the V gene TRBV29-1; 7 positions agree with TRBD1. The J segment lost 0 bases and the V segment lost 6 bases, leaving 5 bases of the junction unmatched. Germline V gene sequence: CDR1 SQVTM, CDR2 ANQGSEA. The CDR3 extends over 15 amino acids. The chain's CDR3 is CSVETGSSGANVLTF. As DNA, the CDR3 is TGCAGCGTAGAGACAGGGTCCTCTGGGGCCAACGTCCTGACTTTC.

The rearrangement joins TRBV5-4 to TRBJ2-7; D might be TRBD2 (5 bases). Trimming took 4 bases from V and 5 from J, leaving 13 bases between them. The CDR3 consists of 13 residues. Germline V gene lookup returns CDR1 SGHNT and CDR2 YYREEE (reference sequence). The CDR3 DNA reads as TGTGCCAGCAGCCCAAGCCTAGCCCACGAGCAGTACTTC. It is translated as CASSPSLAHEQYF.

The genes are TRBV7-2 and TRBJ2-1; 8 bases are a match to TRBD2. The germline V gene has CDR1 SGHTA and CDR2 FQGNSA. J was trimmed by 4 bases and V by 6 bases; bases with no gene match: 8. The CDR3 contains 15 residues. For the CDR3, the DNA is TGTGCCAGCAGACTGAGCGGGAGACAGTACAATGAGCAGTTCTTC. Translated, it gives CASRLSGRQYNEQFF.

The table lists this clone with a few counts. The V call is TRBV5-4, the J call TRBJ1-2; no clear D. CDR3 size: 13 residues. Germline V lookup: CDR1 SGHNT, CDR2 YYREEE (reference sequence). V lost 0 bases, J lost 6 bases, and 9 bases lay in between. The CDR3 loop is CASSLALRDGYTF. The CDR3 coding sequence is TGTGCCAGCAGCTTGGCCCTCCGGGATGGCTACACCTTC.

This clone was counted a few times. This CDR3 reads CASSPRTSGSGELFF. CDR3 DNA sequence: TGTGCCAGCAGTCCAAGGACTAGCGGCTCGGGGGAGCTGTTTTTT. This chain links TRBV6-5 with TRBJ2-2, with TRBD2 identical over 10 bases. V was clipped by 5 bases and J by 8 bases; unmatched bases: 8. The CDR3 totals 15 residues. Germline V gives CDR1 MNHEY, CDR2 SVGAGI.

The V call is TRBV7-9, the J call TRBJ2-5; possible D gene TRBD1, 5 bases. V was trimmed by 4 bases and J by 1 base, leaving 13 bases between them. Germline CDR1 is SEHNR and CDR2 is FQNEAQ (reference sequence). The CDR3 spans 15 residues. The CDR3: CASSSQGRFQETQYF. In DNA form, the CDR3 reads TGTGCCAGCAGCTCCCAGGGCAGGTTCCAAGAGACCCAGTACTTC.

The V call is TRBV29-1, the J call TRBJ1-1; D perhaps matches TRBD1 (6 bases). The V end was cut by 7 bases, the J end by 5 bases, with 17 bases between. The length of the CDR3 is 13 residues. Germline assignment: CDR1 SQVTM and CDR2 ANQGSEA. CDR3 loop: CSGARGSKTEAFF. The CDR3 DNA is TGCAGCGGGGCGAGGGGGTCAAAAACTGAAGCTTTCTTT.

This chain uses TRBV11-2 with TRBJ2-4, with D perhaps TRBD1 (5 bases). V was trimmed by 1 base and J by 0 bases, leaving 10 bases between them. The CDR3 spans 16 residues. Germline-derived CDR1 and CDR2 are SGHAT and FQNNGV. The CDR3 is CASSLAGNKAKNIQYF. CDR3 nucleotides: TGTGCCAGCAGCTTAGCAGGGAATAAAGCCAAAAACATTCAGTACTTC.